This T cell receptor (beta chain) was obtained from a study of blood T cell repertoires in COVID-19. Study context: Some COVID-19 samples were acute and others convalescent; all came from the United States, Italy and Spain. Nucleic acid was either cDNA or gDNA, and it came from T cells, B-cell-depleted T cells, or PBMCs.

The CDR3 consists of 15 residues. The junction had 6 bases not matched to a gene; V was cut back by 6 bases and J by 3 bases. The germline V gene has CDR1 MNHEY and CDR2 SVGAGI. In the study's own analysis: Estimation of nucleated cell counts was performed using reference gene primer amplification. TCRdb keeps only in-frame clones here, not all; method: immunoSEQ multiplex PCR. V and J calls and clone size are given by that table; D and trimming were obtained from the DNA. This repertoire shows about 44,000 clones, 89% found once; its top ten account for about 16%. The chain has TRBV6-5 and TRBJ2-4; 9 nucleotides agree with TRBD2. The source is a man between 65 and 79 years old with active COVID-19. What was sequenced was peripheral blood. As DNA, the CDR3 is TGTGCCAGCAGCCGCAATAGCGGGGGCAAAAACATTCAGTACTTC. Its protein is CASSRNSGGKNIQYF.